These 11 T cell receptor beta chains were sequenced from one sample in a study of follicular helper T cells after annual influenza vaccination. Measured with immunoSEQ multiplex PCR; TCRdb has only the in-frame clones, and not every one. The sample includes over 8,000 clones, around 80% seen only once; the top ten take under 0.5%. Time point described: 2015-2016 season, 7 days after influenza vaccination. The sequencing used CXCR5+ CD38- circulating T follicular helper cells from blood, collected 7 days after influenza vaccination. Subset indicated: circulating Tfh, non-naive CD4+CXCR5+PD-1+ (ICOS+CD38+ or ICOS-CD38-). These receptors originate from an adult who received the influenza vaccine.

The V call is TRBV4-2, the J call TRBJ2-3, with D maybe TRBD2 (6 bases). The CDR3 runs to 15 residues. The V end lost 0 bases, the J end lost 6 bases, and 13 bases lay between the germline ends. Germline CDR1 reads LGHNA; CDR2 reads YNFKEQ. Written as DNA, the CDR3 is TGTGCCAGCAGCCAAGATCTTGCTAGCGTGGATACGCAGTATTTT. This translates into CASSQDLASVDTQYF.

The genes are TRBV11-2 and TRBJ2-1; D possibly matches TRBD1 or TRBD2 (6 bases each). This CDR3 region has 16 residues. CDR1 SGHAT and CDR2 FQNNGV come from the germline V gene. V was trimmed by 1 base and J by 5 bases, leaving 15 bases between them. CDR3 in DNA: TGTGCCAGCAGCTTAGTGCCGGGGGCTACCAACAATGAGCAGTTCTTC. Translation: CASSLVPGATNNEQFF.

The gene calls are TRBV5-1 and TRBJ1-4; D remains unclear. Germline CDR1 is SGHRS and CDR2 is YFSETQ. V dropped 2 bases and J dropped 3 bases, with 8 bases sitting between them. This CDR3 region has 14 residues. The CDR3 region has the DNA TGCGCCAGCAGCTTCAAGGACTCTAATGAAAAACTGTTTTTT. Encoded protein: CASSFKDSNEKLFF.

As for this clone: At one of its ends the junction is not consistent with the germline gene, which may arise from a read error. The chain combines TRBV5-1 with TRBJ2-3, with D tentatively TRBD1 (5 bases). The V gene's germline CDR1 is SGHRS and CDR2 YFSETQ. This CDR3 is built from 15 residues. The CDR3 reads CASSSVGQETGTQYF. CDR3 nucleotide sequence: TGCGCCAGCAGCTCGGTAGGACAAGAAACAGGTACGCAGTATTTT.

This clone was seen more than once but under ten times. The chain links TRBV7-3 to TRBJ1-4; no firm D call. The germline CDR1 and CDR2 sequences are SGHTA and FQGTGA. Trimming stripped 4 bases from V and 8 bases from J, with 14 bases between. The CDR3 covers 14 residues. DNA for the CDR3: TGTGCCAGCAGCTCGACGGAAGGAGGGGAAAAACTGTTTTTT. As protein: CASSSTEGGEKLFF.

V usage is TRBV5-6 and J usage is TRBJ2-2; possible D gene TRBD2, 6 bases. Germline V gene sequence: CDR1 SGHDT, CDR2 YYEEEE. CDR3 length equals 16 residues. The germline V and J ends were trimmed by 2 bases and 1 base, with 12 bases remaining between them. For the CDR3, the DNA is TGTGCCAGCAGCTTCCTTAGCGGAGGGAACACCGGGGAGCTGTTTTTT. Translation gives CASSFLSGGNTGELFF.

In DNA, the CDR3 is TGTGCCAGTAGTAGACTACAGGGCGATCAGCCCCAGCATTTT. It encodes CASSRLQGDQPQHF. The rearrangement links TRBV19 to TRBJ1-5, with a possible D match to TRBD1 (6 bases). Deletions cut 4 bases from V and 5 bases from J, with 12 bases between. CDR3 length: 14 residues. Germline V lookup: CDR1 LNHDA, CDR2 SQIVND (reference sequence).

V and J are TRBV15 and TRBJ1-5; TRBD1 is a possible D gene (6 bases). CDR3 length: 13 amino acids. Looked up from germline, CDR1 is LNHNV and CDR2 is YYDKDF (reference sequence). V gave up 5 bases and J gave up 4 bases, with 9 bases separating them. The CDR3 is CATSWGQNQPQHF. DNA of the CDR3: TGTGCCACCAGCTGGGGGCAGAATCAGCCCCAGCATTTT.

V usage is TRBV20-1 and J usage is TRBJ2-7; D is unclear. Germline V gives CDR1 DFQATT, CDR2 SNEGSKA (reference sequence). V lost 3 bases to trimming and J lost 6 bases, with 9 bases between them. The CDR3 totals 11 residues. Here the CDR3 DNA reads TGCAGTGCTAGGGCGGAGACCGAGCAGTACTTC. Amino acid sequence: CSARAETEQYF.

The chain recombines TRBV19 with TRBJ2-5; D gene uncertain. Germline CDR1 and CDR2: LNHDA and SQIVND (reference sequence). There are 14 residues in the CDR3. V gave up 1 base and J gave up 5 bases, with 11 bases separating them. Here the CDR3 reads CASSIGLHTETQYF. CDR3 nucleotide sequence: TGTGCCAGTAGTATAGGGCTCCACACCGAGACCCAGTACTTC.

V gene TRBV5-4 combines with J gene TRBJ1-6; possible D gene TRBD1, 6 bases. The V gene's germline CDR1 is SGHNT and CDR2 YYREEE (reference sequence). The V end was cut by 4 bases, the J end by 0 bases, with 17 bases between. This CDR3 comprises 18 residues. The CDR3 bases are TGTGCCAGCAGCCGGATGGGACAACAGGGCTCCTATAATTCACCCCTCCACTTT. This translates into CASSRMGQQGSYNSPLHF.